This TCR beta chain was found in a study of T-cell reconstitution after alpha-beta-depleted transplantation in children. For TCRbeta, the library was prepared with unique molecular identifiers. TCRdb fed the PCR reads into MiXCR, producing one record per CDR3 protein. The sample carries some 240,000 distinct CDR3 sequences, 9% to 10% recorded once. The sample holds many counts of this clonotype. The CDR3 contains 13 residues. The V end lost 6 bases, the J end lost 5 bases, and 13 bases lay between the germline ends. CDR1 is SGHAT, CDR2 FQNNGV, per germline. The sample in question was PBMCs from the stem cell graft donor, obtained from the stem cell graft. The TCR comes from a human donor who donated a stem cell graft to a child with SCID. The rearrangement links TRBV11-2 to TRBJ2-5; D is uncertain. The CDR3 loop is CASSSSGPETQYF. CDR3 coding DNA: TGTGCCAGCAGTTCCTCCGGGCCCGAGACCCAGTACTTC.